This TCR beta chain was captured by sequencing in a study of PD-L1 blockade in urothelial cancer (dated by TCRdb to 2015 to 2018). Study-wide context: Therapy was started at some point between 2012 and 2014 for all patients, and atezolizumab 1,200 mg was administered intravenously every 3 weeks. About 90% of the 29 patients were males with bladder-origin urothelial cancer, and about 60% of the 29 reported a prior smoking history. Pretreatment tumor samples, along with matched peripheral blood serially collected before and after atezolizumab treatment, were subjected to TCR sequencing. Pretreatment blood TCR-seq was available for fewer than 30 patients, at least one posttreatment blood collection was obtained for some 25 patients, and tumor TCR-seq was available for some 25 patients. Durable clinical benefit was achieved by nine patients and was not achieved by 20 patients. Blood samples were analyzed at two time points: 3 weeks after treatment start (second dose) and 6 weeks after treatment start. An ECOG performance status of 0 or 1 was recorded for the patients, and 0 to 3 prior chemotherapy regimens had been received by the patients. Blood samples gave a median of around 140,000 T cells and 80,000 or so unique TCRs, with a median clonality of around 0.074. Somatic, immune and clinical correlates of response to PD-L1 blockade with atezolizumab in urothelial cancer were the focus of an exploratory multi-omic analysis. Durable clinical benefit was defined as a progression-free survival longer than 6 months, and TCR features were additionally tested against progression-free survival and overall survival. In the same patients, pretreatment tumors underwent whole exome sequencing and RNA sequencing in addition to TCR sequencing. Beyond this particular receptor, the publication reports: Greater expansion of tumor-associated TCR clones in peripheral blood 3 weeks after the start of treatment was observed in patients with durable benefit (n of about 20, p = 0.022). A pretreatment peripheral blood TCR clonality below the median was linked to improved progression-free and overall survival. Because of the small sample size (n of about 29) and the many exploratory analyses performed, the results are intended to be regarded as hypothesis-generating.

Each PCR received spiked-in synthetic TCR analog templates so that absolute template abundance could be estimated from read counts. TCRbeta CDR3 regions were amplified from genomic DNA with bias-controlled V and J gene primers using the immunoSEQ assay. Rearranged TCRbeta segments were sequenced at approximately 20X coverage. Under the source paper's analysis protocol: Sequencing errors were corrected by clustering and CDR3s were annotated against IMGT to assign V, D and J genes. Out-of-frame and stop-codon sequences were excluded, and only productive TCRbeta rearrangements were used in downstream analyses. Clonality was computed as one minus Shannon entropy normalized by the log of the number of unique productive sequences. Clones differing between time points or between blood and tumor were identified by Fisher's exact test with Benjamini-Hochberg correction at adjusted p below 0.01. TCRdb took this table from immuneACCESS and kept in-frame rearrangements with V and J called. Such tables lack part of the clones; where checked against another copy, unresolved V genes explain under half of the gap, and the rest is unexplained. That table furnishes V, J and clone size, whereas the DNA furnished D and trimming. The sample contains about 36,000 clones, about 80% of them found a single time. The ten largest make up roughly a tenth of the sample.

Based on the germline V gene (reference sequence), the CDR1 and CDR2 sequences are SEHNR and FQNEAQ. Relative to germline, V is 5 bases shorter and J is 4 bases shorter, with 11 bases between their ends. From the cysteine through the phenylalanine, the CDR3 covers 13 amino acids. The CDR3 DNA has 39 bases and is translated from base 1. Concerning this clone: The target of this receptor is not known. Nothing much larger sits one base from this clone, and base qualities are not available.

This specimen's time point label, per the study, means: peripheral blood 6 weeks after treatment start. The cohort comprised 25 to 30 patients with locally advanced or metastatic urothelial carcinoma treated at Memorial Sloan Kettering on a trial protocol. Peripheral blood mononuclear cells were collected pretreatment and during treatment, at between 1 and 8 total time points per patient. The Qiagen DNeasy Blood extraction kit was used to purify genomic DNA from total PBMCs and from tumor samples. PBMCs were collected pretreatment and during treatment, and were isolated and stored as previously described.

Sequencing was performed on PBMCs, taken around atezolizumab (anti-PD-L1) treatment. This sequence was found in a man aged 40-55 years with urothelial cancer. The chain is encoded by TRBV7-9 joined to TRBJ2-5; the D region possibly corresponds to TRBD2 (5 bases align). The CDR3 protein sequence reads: CASSKLDRETQYF. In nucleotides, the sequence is TGTGCCAGCAGCAAACTAGATCGAGAGACCCAGTACTTC. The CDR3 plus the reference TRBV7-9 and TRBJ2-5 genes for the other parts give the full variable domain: DTGVSQNPRHKITKRGQNVTFRCDPISEHNRLYWYRQTLGQGPEFLTYFQNEAQLEKSRLLSDRFSAERPKGSFSTLEIQRTEQGDSAMYLCASSKLDRETQYFGPGTRLLVL.